This T cell receptor beta chain derives from a study of regulatory T cells in long-lasting Graves disease. iRepertoire HTBI primers and Arm-PCR of CDR3 regions built TCR beta libraries. TCRdb redid the calling of the multiplex PCR reads with MiXCR, one entry per CDR3 protein. Of fewer than 400,000 distinct CDR3 sequences listed, about a fifth are singletons. In its sample, this clonotype was seen many times. Time point: persistent/refractory GD, antithyroid drugs over 5 years with positive TRAb. The authors made the TCR library using RNA they extracted from PBMCs. Guidelines of the American Thyroid Association were used to diagnose Graves' disease. Germline V gene lookup returns CDR1 SNHLY and CDR2 FYNNEI. The germline V and J ends were trimmed by 2 bases and 4 bases, with 9 bases remaining between them. This CDR3 region has 14 residues.

The chain couples TRBV2 to TRBJ1-5; D call uncertain. The clonotype originates from a female donor with Graves disease. The source was peripheral blood mononuclear cells (PBMCs), collected when the disease was refractory, from a patient treated with antithyroid drugs. The CDR3 sequence is CASSENWSNQPQHF. The CDR3 nucleotides read TGTGCCAGCAGTGAAAACTGGAGTAATCAGCCCCAGCATTTT.